The rows below give T cell receptor beta chains drawn from one sample of a study of regulatory T cells in long-lasting Graves disease. MiXCR, run by TCRdb on the multiplex PCR reads, gives a single entry per CDR3 protein. The sample includes roughly 420,000 distinct CDR3 sequences, around 15% seen only once; the top ten take approximately 19%. The same sample was also studied in work on T cells in Graves' hyperthyroidism and ophthalmopathy.

The source was peripheral blood mononuclear cells (PBMCs), collected at new diagnosis, from a patient treated with antithyroid drugs. The source of these receptors is a woman aged 45-65 years with Graves disease. Both conserved end residues are part of each CDR3. D genes are given only for firm matches. Clone sizes are given selectively: once, few, many, or a class where the clone is expanded.

v_gene: TRBV18
abundance: few
j_gene: TRBJ2-1
d_gene: -
CDR3nt: TGTGCCAGCTCACCCGGGTCGGGGAGGTTATCCTACAATGAGCAGTTCTTC
CDR3aa: CASSPGSGRLSYNEQFF

v_gene: TRBV12-3/TRBV12-4
abundance: many
j_gene: TRBJ2-2
d_gene: -
CDR3nt: TGTGCCAGCAGGCAGGCCGGGAACCGGGCCACCGGGGAGCTGTTTTTT
CDR3aa: CASRQAGNRATGELFF

v_gene: TRBV7-3
abundance: many
j_gene: TRBJ2-1
d_gene: TRBD1
CDR3nt: TGTGCCAGCAGCCGGGGGACAGGGTGGGATGAGCAGTTCTTC
CDR3aa: CASSRGTGWDEQFF

v_gene: TRBV25-1
abundance: few
j_gene: TRBJ1-2
d_gene: TRBD1
CDR3nt: TGTGCCAGCAGTGAATGGAACAGGGGGTATGAGGATGGCTACACCTTC
CDR3aa: CASSEWNRGYEDGYTF

v_gene: TRBV19
abundance: few
j_gene: TRBJ1-5
d_gene: TRBD1
CDR3nt: TGTGCCAGTAGTCCCAGGGGACAGCTGAGCAATCAGCCCCAGCATTTT
CDR3aa: CASSPRGQLSNQPQHF

v_gene: TRBV12-3/TRBV12-4
abundance: -
j_gene: TRBJ1-1
d_gene: -
CDR3nt: TGTGCCAGCAGTTTAGGTGGGAGGAACGGTGCTTTCTTT
CDR3aa: CASSLGGRNGAFF

v_gene: TRBV6-1
abundance: few
j_gene: TRBJ1-3
d_gene: -
CDR3nt: TGTGCCAGCAGTGGGACAGATTCTGGAAACACCATATATTTT
CDR3aa: CASSGTDSGNTIYF

v_gene: TRBV7-2
abundance: few
j_gene: TRBJ2-1
d_gene: -
CDR3nt: TGTGCCAGCAGTAAACAGGTTGTAACCTACAATGAGCAGTTCTTC
CDR3aa: CASSKQVVTYNEQFF

v_gene: TRBV29-1
abundance: many
j_gene: TRBJ2-7
d_gene: TRBD2
CDR3nt: TGCAGCGTTGAGACTAGCGGGATATACGAGCAGTACTTC
CDR3aa: CSVETSGIYEQYF

v_gene: TRBV7-9
abundance: many
j_gene: TRBJ1-2
d_gene: -
CDR3nt: TGTGCCAGCAGCTTACCGGGGGCCCTCTATGGCTACACCTTC
CDR3aa: CASSLPGALYGYTF

v_gene: TRBV5-6
abundance: -
j_gene: TRBJ2-2
d_gene: -
CDR3nt: TGTGCCAGCAGCCTTACCACCCCGGTAGGACTCCCCGGGGAGCTGTTTTTT
CDR3aa: CASSLTTPVGLPGELFF

v_gene: TRBV4-1
abundance: -
j_gene: TRBJ2-5
d_gene: -
CDR3nt: TGCGCCAGCAGCCAAGAAGGGGGGGCGGGTGAGACCCAGTACTTC
CDR3aa: CASSQEGGAGETQYF

v_gene: TRBV6-1
abundance: few
j_gene: TRBJ2-7
d_gene: -
CDR3nt: TGTGCCGGCAGCCCTCCGGGACCCAACTACGAGCAGTACTTC
CDR3aa: CAGSPPGPNYEQYF

v_gene: TRBV28
abundance: many
j_gene: TRBJ2-5
d_gene: TRBD2
CDR3nt: TGTGCCAGCCACGGACTAGCGGGAGGCCGGAGAGTGGCGACCCAGTACTTC
CDR3aa: CASHGLAGGRRVATQYF

v_gene: TRBV10-1
abundance: many
j_gene: TRBJ2-5
d_gene: -
CDR3nt: TGCGCCAGCAATGAGTCGTCGACAGGGAGGCAGTACTTC
CDR3aa: CASNESSTGRQYF

v_gene: TRBV28
abundance: -
j_gene: TRBJ2-7
d_gene: -
CDR3nt: TGTGCCAGCAGTTTATGGGGGTCTGGTACCTACGAGCAGTACTTC
CDR3aa: CASSLWGSGTYEQYF

v_gene: TRBV28
abundance: -
j_gene: TRBJ1-5
d_gene: TRBD1
CDR3nt: TGTGCCAGCAGTACGGGACAGGGTGGGGGTCAGCCCCAGCATTTT
CDR3aa: CASSTGQGGGQPQHF

v_gene: TRBV28
abundance: many
j_gene: TRBJ2-5
d_gene: -
CDR3nt: TGTGCCAGCAGCCTTACGGCGCGACTGGAGACCCAGTACTTC
CDR3aa: CASSLTARLETQYF

v_gene: TRBV5-5
abundance: -
j_gene: TRBJ2-7
d_gene: -
CDR3nt: TGTGCCAGCAGCTTGGGTATGGCGTCAACCGGGTACGAGCAGTACTTC
CDR3aa: CASSLGMASTGYEQYF

v_gene: TRBV6-5
abundance: many
j_gene: TRBJ2-7
d_gene: -
CDR3nt: TGTGCCAGCAGTTACTCGTTTGATAGGGAGTACGAGCAGTACTTC
CDR3aa: CASSYSFDREYEQYF

v_gene: TRBV7-6
abundance: many
j_gene: TRBJ2-1
d_gene: TRBD2
CDR3nt: TGTGCCAGCAGCCAAGGACTAGCCCGTCCGAATGAGCAGTTCTTC
CDR3aa: CASSQGLARPNEQFF

v_gene: TRBV5-8
abundance: once
j_gene: TRBJ1-5
d_gene: -
CDR3nt: TGTGCCAGCAGCTTAAGGCAGGGTGATACTCAGCCCCAGCATTTT
CDR3aa: CASSLRQGDTQPQHF